The 28 T cell receptor beta chains presented below share a single source sample, sequenced in a study of regulatory and conventional T cells in RAG deficiency. Blood CD4+ CD25-low CD127-high conventional T cells supplied the genomic DNA template. Sequenced by immunoSEQ multiplex PCR; TCRdb stores in-frame clones only, minus some. This sample has more than 40,000 clones, with just under 90% found just once. In addition, the sample was reused for a study of regulatory T cells. That publication notes: The PCR used 52 TRBV and 13 TRBJ primers.

Source material: CD4+ effector T cells sorted from blood. The receptor set was obtained from a human donor in good health.

The chain joins TRBV15 to TRBJ1-5, with D tentatively TRBD1 (5 bases). Trimming stripped 5 bases from V and 0 bases from J, with 17 bases between. This CDR3 contains 17 residues. Germline V CDR1 and CDR2: LNHNV, YYDKDF (reference sequence). CDR3 in DNA: TGTGCCACCAGCCTCCGGTCGGGGCACTATAGCAATCAGCCCCAGCATTTT. Protein sequence: CATSLRSGHYSNQPQHF.

The J gene is TRBJ1-3, the V gene TRBV30; D is undetermined. V lost 3 bases, J lost 0 bases, and 9 bases lay in between. This CDR3 region has 14 residues. CDR1 is GTSNPN, CDR2 SVGIG, per germline (reference sequence). The CDR3 region is CAWRRPNSGNTIYF. The CDR3 DNA reads as TGTGCCTGGAGGAGACCGAACTCTGGAAACACCATATATTTT.

V and J are TRBV5-6 and TRBJ2-5; D remains ambiguous. The CDR3 consists of 13 residues. Germline assignment: CDR1 SGHDT and CDR2 YYEEEE. The ends were cut back, 4 bases at V and 5 bases at J, with 12 bases in the middle. The CDR3 sequence is CASSPRVPETQYF. CDR3 nucleotide sequence: TGTGCCAGCAGCCCTCGGGTCCCCGAGACCCAGTACTTC.

This sequence joins TRBV14 and TRBJ1-4, with D possibly being TRBD1 (5 bases). The CDR3 runs 15 residues. Between the trimmed V and J ends, which lost 3 bases and 5 bases, there was a span of 13 bases. CDR1 is SGHDN and CDR2 is FVKESK in the germline V gene. The CDR3 loop reads CASSQGGAINEKLFF. CDR3 DNA: TGTGCCAGCAGCCAGGGGGGTGCCATCAATGAAAAACTGTTTTTT.

This clone appeared a few times. This sequence joins TRBV19 and TRBJ1-2; D unresolved. Trimming pared 9 bases from V and 6 bases from J, leaving 20 bases between. Germline values: CDR1 LNHDA, CDR2 SQIVND (reference sequence). The CDR3 contains 14 residues. The CDR3 DNA is TGTGCCAGCGCAAACGGCCCTCTTCGAGATGGCTACACCTTC. Protein: CASANGPLRDGYTF.

A note on this clone: At one of its ends the junction is not consistent with the germline gene, which may arise from a read error. The chain employs TRBV5-6 and TRBJ2-6, with TRBD1 identical over 11 bases. From germline, CDR1 is SGHDT and CDR2 YYEEEE. CDR3 length equals 15 residues. The CDR3 nucleotides are TGTGCCAGCAGCTTGGAGGGGACAGGGGGCAACGTCCTGACTTTC. Its protein product is CASSLEGTGGNVLTF.

The CDR3 coding sequence is TGTGCCACCAGGGCAAGTAACACCGGGGAGCTGTTTTTT. Translated, it gives CATRASNTGELFF. The chain uses TRBV15 and TRBJ2-2; D remains unclear. Germline loops: CDR1 LNHNV, CDR2 YYDKDF (reference sequence). The V end was cut by 6 bases, the J end by 2 bases, with 7 bases between. The CDR3 has 13 residues. The variable domain in full, with the rest retrieved from reference TRBV15 and TRBJ2-2, is DAMVIQNPRYQVTQFGKPVTLSCSQTLNHNVMYWYQQKSSQAPKLLFHYYDKDFNNEADTPDNFQSRRPNTSFCFLDIRSPGLGDTAMYLCATRASNTGELFFGEGSRLTVL.

The chain uses TRBV6-6 and TRBJ1-5, with 9 bases matching TRBD1. This CDR3 region has 16 residues. The germline V gene has CDR1 MNHNY and CDR2 SVGAGI (reference sequence). The J segment lost 4 bases and the V segment lost 5 bases, leaving 9 bases of the junction unmatched. CDR3 sequence: CASSNPGTGKNQPQHF. The CDR3 DNA reads as TGTGCCAGCAGTAACCCCGGGACAGGGAAAAATCAGCCCCAGCATTTT.

The chain employs TRBV30 and TRBJ2-2; 10 bases agree with TRBD2. Germline CDR1 reads GTSNPN; CDR2 reads SVGIG (reference sequence). The CDR3 runs 18 residues. V dropped 3 bases and J dropped 2; count of bases not matched to a gene: 12. CDR3 coding DNA: TGTGCCTGGAGCGGATTCTCGGGACTAGCGCCTAACACCGGGGAGCTGTTTTTT. Protein: CAWSGFSGLAPNTGELFF.

The chain carries TRBV10-3 and TRBJ1-1; no clear D gene. The V gene lost 3 bases and the J gene lost 2 bases, with 13 bases spanning the gap. Germline assignment: CDR1 ENHRY and CDR2 SYGVKD. The CDR3 runs 15 residues. The CDR3, as DNA: TGTGCCATCAGTGAATCCGGACGGACCAACACTGAAGCTTTCTTT. Its protein product is CAISESGRTNTEAFF.

This clone was counted between two and nine times. The chain uses TRBV7-3 and TRBJ2-1; 9 positions match TRBD2. The CDR3 spans 17 residues. V was pared by 5 bases and J by 4 bases, with 12 bases of the junction left unmatched. CDR1 is SGHTA, CDR2 FQGTGA, per germline. The CDR3 region has the DNA TGTGCCAGCAGCCCAACTACTGTGGCGGGGGGGTACAATGAGCAGTTCTTC. Protein product: CASSPTTVAGGYNEQFF. Full variable domain (rest looked up from reference TRBV7-3 and TRBJ2-1): GAGVSQTPSNKVTEKGKYVELRCDPISGHTALYWYRQSLGQGPEFLIYFQGTGAADDSGLPNDRFFAVRPEGSVSTLKIQRTERGDSAVYLCASSPTTVAGGYNEQFFGPGTRLTVL.

The chain links TRBV6-1 to TRBJ2-4; 8 bases are shared with TRBD1. The V gene's germline CDR1 is MNHNS and CDR2 SASEGT. This CDR3 has 14 residues. Unmatched junction bases numbered 5, after V lost 4 bases and J lost 6 bases. CDR3 DNA: TGTGCCAGCAGTGGGACAGGGTACACAAACATTCAGTACTTC. This sequence encodes CASSGTGYTNIQYF.

This chain links TRBV11-2 with TRBJ2-5; D is perhaps TRBD1 (7 bases). CDR3 length: 15 amino acids. With 1 base removed from V and 5 bases from J, the gap between germline ends came to 14 bases. Germline V gene data show CDR1 as SGHAT and CDR2 as FQNNGV. The CDR3 DNA sequence: TGTGCCAGCAGCTTAGTACCAGGGGGGATGGAGACCCAGTACTTC. Its translation: CASSLVPGGMETQYF.

The V and J genes are TRBV5-1 and TRBJ1-1; D unclear. Trimming pared 1 base from V and 1 base from J, leaving 8 bases between. This CDR3 is 14 amino acids long. The germline gives CDR1 SGHRS, CDR2 YFSETQ. The CDR3 region has the DNA TGCGCCAGCAGCTTGTCCAGGCAGAACACTGAAGCTTTCTTT. Protein product: CASSLSRQNTEAFF.

The chain couples TRBV9 to TRBJ1-1; D call uncertain. Germline values: CDR1 SGDLS, CDR2 YYNGEE. V shed 0 bases and J shed 1 base, with 7 bases lying between them. This CDR3 contains 14 residues. The CDR3 DNA reads TGTGCCAGCAGCGTAGATGCACAGAACACTGAAGCTTTCTTT. The encoded protein is CASSVDAQNTEAFF.

The chain uses TRBV4-2 and TRBJ2-7; 7 positions agree with TRBD1. V lost 2 bases to trimming and J lost 0 bases; unmatched junction nucleotides: 10. There are 17 residues in the CDR3. CDR1 LGHNA and CDR2 YNFKEQ come from the germline V gene. The CDR3 reads CASSQPPGTAVSYEQYF. CDR3 DNA: TGTGCCAGCAGCCAACCCCCCGGGACAGCGGTCTCCTACGAGCAGTACTTC.

Only one count was recorded for this clone. This sequence joins TRBV27 and TRBJ1-2, with unresolved D. Germline assignment: CDR1 MNHEY and CDR2 SMNVEV (reference sequence). The germline V and J ends were trimmed by 3 bases and 4 bases, with 18 bases remaining between them. This CDR3 is built from 16 residues. CDR3 in DNA: TGTGCCAGCAGTTTTAGTAGCCTGGGGAGGTCCTATGGCTACACCTTC. This gives the protein CASSFSSLGRSYGYTF.

The rearrangement joins TRBV19 to TRBJ1-5, with 8 bases that match TRBD1. Trimming cost V 5 bases and J 2 bases; bases outside gene matches: 14. Per germline, CDR1 LNHDA and CDR2 SQIVND (reference sequence). The CDR3 sequence is 18 residues long. The DNA for the CDR3 is TGTGCCAGTAGTTCCAGTGACAGGGGAGGTTGGGGCAATCAGCCCCAGCATTTT. Its translation is CASSSSDRGGWGNQPQHF.

This rearrangement joins TRBV7-9 to TRBJ2-3; 10 positions agree with TRBD2. The CDR3 length is 16 residues. V dropped 4 bases and J dropped 7; count of bases not matched to a gene: 11. Germline CDR1 is SEHNR and CDR2 is FQNEAQ (reference sequence). CDR3 region: CASSSEPSGSFHTQYF. Written as DNA, the CDR3 is TGTGCCAGCAGCTCCGAGCCTAGCGGGAGTTTTCATACGCAGTATTTT.

This chain links TRBV28 with TRBJ2-1; D might be TRBD1 or TRBD2, each matching 6 bases. This CDR3 contains 12 residues. From germline, CDR1 is MDHEN and CDR2 SYDVKM. Trimming stripped 5 bases from V and 11 bases from J, with 13 bases between. The CDR3 nucleotides read TGTGCCAGCAGTGGGCGGGACACCCAGCAGTTCTTC. Translated, it gives CASSGRDTQQFF.

This sequence joins TRBV19 and TRBJ2-7; D possibly matches TRBD1 or TRBD2 (6 bases each). Germline lookup yields CDR1 LNHDA and CDR2 SQIVND (reference sequence). V was pared by 3 bases and J by 2 bases, with 14 bases between. The CDR3 totals 15 residues. This chain's CDR3 is CASSMVRRGAYEQYF. The CDR3 nucleotides read TGTGCCAGTAGTATGGTGCGTAGGGGGGCCTACGAGCAGTACTTC.

This clone has more than one count but fewer than ten. The chain has TRBV7-6 and TRBJ2-5; D might be TRBD2 (6 bases). Germline V gene lookup returns CDR1 SGHVS and CDR2 FNYEAQ. The CDR3 contains 14 residues. Trimming stripped 3 bases from V and 5 bases from J, with 13 bases between. CDR3 in amino acids: CASSFAGNAETQYF. CDR3 in DNA: TGTGCCAGCAGCTTTGCGGGGAATGCGGAGACCCAGTACTTC.

The chain combines TRBV19 with TRBJ1-5; TRBD1 might be the D (6 bases). The ends were cut back, 6 bases at V and 3 bases at J, with 24 bases in the middle. This CDR3 has 18 residues. CDR1 LNHDA and CDR2 SQIVND come from the germline V gene (reference sequence). DNA of the CDR3: TGTGCCAGTAGAAGGGGGTCCGAATTAATCTATTTCAATCAGCCCCAGCATTTT. It is translated as CASRRGSELIYFNQPQHF.

The chain recombines TRBV30 with TRBJ1-5; 9 nucleotides match TRBD1. The CDR3 loop spans 14 amino acids. In germline, CDR1 is GTSNPN, CDR2 SVGIG (reference sequence). J lost 1 base, V lost 4 bases, and 2 bases had no gene match. This CDR3 is CAWTGQGSNQPQHF. CDR3 bases: TGTGCCTGGACGGGACAGGGCAGCAATCAGCCCCAGCATTTT.

This chain joins TRBV7-2 and TRBJ1-5; no firm D call. Trimming pared 5 bases from V and 3 bases from J, leaving 14 bases between. The CDR3 runs 15 residues. The germline CDR1 and CDR2 sequences are SGHTA and FQGNSA. CDR3 bases: TGTGCCAGCAGCCTAACGGACGGCTTCAATCAGCCCCAGCATTTT. It encodes CASSLTDGFNQPQHF.

The J gene is TRBJ1-3, the V gene TRBV6-1; a possible D gene is TRBD1 (5 bases). The V end was cut by 1 base, the J end by 4 bases, with 11 bases between. The CDR3 is 15 amino acids. Germline CDR1 is MNHNS and CDR2 is SASEGT. The CDR3 bases are TGTGCCAGCAGTGAAGTAGGCCAGGGAGGAAACACCATATATTTT. This translates into CASSEVGQGGNTIYF.

The rearrangement links TRBV19 to TRBJ2-3; 10 bases are shared with TRBD2. The CDR3 extends over 15 amino acids. The germline V gene encodes CDR1 LNHDA and CDR2 SQIVND (reference sequence). V was clipped by 1 base and J by 6 bases; unmatched bases: 4. CDR3 region: CASSIVAGGQDTQYF. DNA of the CDR3: TGTGCCAGTAGTATAGTAGCGGGAGGACAGGATACGCAGTATTTT. The full variable domain, in which reference TRBV19 and TRBJ2-3 provide the parts outside the CDR3, is DGGITQSPKYLFRKEGQNVTLSCEQNLNHDAMYWYRQDPGQGLRLIYYSQIVNDFQKGDIAEGYSVSREKKESFPLTVTSAQKNPTAFYLCASSIVAGGQDTQYFGPGTRLTVL.

This chain links TRBV19 with TRBJ2-3; D unresolved. V was clipped by 6 bases and J by 2 bases, with 15 bases between them. Germline loops: CDR1 LNHDA, CDR2 SQIVND (reference sequence). The CDR3 sequence is 15 residues long. CDR3 DNA sequence: TGTGCCAGTAGCCCGAAAGGCTTGTCCACAGATACGCAGTATTTT. Protein: CASSPKGLSTDTQYF. Based on the CDR3 plus reference TRBV19 and TRBJ2-3, the full variable domain is DGGITQSPKYLFRKEGQNVTLSCEQNLNHDAMYWYRQDPGQGLRLIYYSQIVNDFQKGDIAEGYSVSREKKESFPLTVTSAQKNPTAFYLCASSPKGLSTDTQYFGPGTRLTVL.